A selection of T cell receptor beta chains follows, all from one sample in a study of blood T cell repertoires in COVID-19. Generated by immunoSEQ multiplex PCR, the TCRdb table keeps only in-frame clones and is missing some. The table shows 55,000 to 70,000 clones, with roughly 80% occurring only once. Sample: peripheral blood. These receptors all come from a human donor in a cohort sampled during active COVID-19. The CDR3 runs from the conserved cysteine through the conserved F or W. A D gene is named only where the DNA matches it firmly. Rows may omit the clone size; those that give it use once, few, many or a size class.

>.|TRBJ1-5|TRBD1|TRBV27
CASSPRTGGSNQPQHF
TGTGCCAGCAGTCCACGGACAGGTGGCAGCAATCAGCCCCAGCATTTT
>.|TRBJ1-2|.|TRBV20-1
CSASPQVGFYGYTF
TGCAGTGCTAGTCCCCAGGTTGGATTCTATGGCTACACCTTC
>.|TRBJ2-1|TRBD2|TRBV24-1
CATSAFNGLAGAYNEQFF
TGTGCCACCAGTGCCTTTAACGGACTAGCGGGGGCCTACAATGAGCAGTTCTTC
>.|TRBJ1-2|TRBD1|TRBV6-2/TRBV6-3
CASSLWGQGPTRGGYTF
TGTGCCAGCAGTCTGTGGGGACAGGGTCCCACCAGGGGAGGCTACACCTTC
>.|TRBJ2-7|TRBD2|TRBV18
CASSPLTSGLEQYF
TGTGCCAGCTCACCTCTGACTAGCGGTCTCGAGCAGTACTTC
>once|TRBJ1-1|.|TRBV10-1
CASSDGPREAFF
TGCGCCAGCAGCGATGGGCCCCGGGAAGCTTTCTTT
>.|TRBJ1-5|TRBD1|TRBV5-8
CASSWDRDQPQHF
TGTGCCAGCAGCTGGGACAGGGATCAGCCCCAGCATTTT
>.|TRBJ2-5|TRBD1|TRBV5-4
CASSLDRGSRETQYF
TGTGCCAGCAGCCTTGACAGGGGCAGTAGGGAGACCCAGTACTTC
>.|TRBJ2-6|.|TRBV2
CATTGSLSGANVLTF
TGTGCCACCACAGGTTCACTCTCTGGGGCCAACGTCCTGACTTTC
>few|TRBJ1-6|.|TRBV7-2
CASSLYASTNNNSPLHF
TGTGCCAGCAGCTTATATGCTAGCACCAACAATAATTCACCCCTCCACTTT
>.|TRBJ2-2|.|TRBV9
CASSERGDTGELFF
TGTGCCAGCAGCGAAAGGGGCGACACCGGGGAGCTGTTTTTT
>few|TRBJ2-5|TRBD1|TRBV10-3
CAISGPGQGLSTQYF
TGTGCCATCAGTGGACCGGGACAGGGGCTTTCGACCCAGTACTTC
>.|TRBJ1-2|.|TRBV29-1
CSVEDPNRAGGYTF
TGCAGCGTTGAAGACCCAAACAGGGCTGGTGGCTACACCTTC
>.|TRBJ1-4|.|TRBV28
CASSLRREKLFF
TGTGCCAGCAGTTTGAGGAGGGAAAAACTGTTTTTT